What follows is one T cell receptor beta chain and its context. This clonotype was counted at least ten times. Its antigen is still unknown. It has no much larger one-base neighbor in the sample; base qualities were not kept. A case-control design nested within a healthcare worker cohort in London, UK, was used, with weekly nasopharyngeal swab PCR tests and blood sampling performed. Healthcare workers were enrolled in the week of the UK lockdown, from 23 to 31 March 2020, and were followed every week for up to roughly 16 weeks. These data are taken from a study of early T cells in non-severe SARS-CoV-2 infection (dated by TCRdb to the early 2020s). At the level of the whole study: Bulk RNA from unsorted whole blood was used for TCR sequencing, so alpha and beta chains could not be paired.

V loses 5 bases at its end and J loses 2 bases; junction bases beyond the gene matches: 5. The CDR1 and CDR2 encoded by the germline V gene are SGHTA and FQGTGA. From the cysteine up to the phenylalanine, the CDR3 has a length of 14 residues. CDR3 DNA is the only sequence kept; it has 42 bases, read in frame from the first base. Libraries were built with 5' RACE. Sequencing was performed on a NextSeq 500. The TCR library protocol attached unique molecular identifiers to individual cDNA molecules to correct for sequencing error and PCR bias. Both TCR alpha and beta chains were sequenced, and tight co-correlation was observed between alpha and beta sequence abundances in each sample. Turning to the authors' computational methods: Decombinator V4 was used to annotate the V gene, J gene and CDR3 of the TCR sequences. TCRs were defined as expanded if a significant change between any two time points was detected under a Poisson model with p below 0.0001. TCR abundances were normalised to the total number of TCRs sequenced per sample and expressed as counts per million. TRAV1-2 paired with TRAJ12, TRAJ20 or TRAJ33 defined MAIT TCRs, while TRAV10 paired with TRAJ18 defined iNKT TCRs. VDJdb, accessed 1 November 2021, was searched for CMV, EBV and SARS-CoV-2 annotated TCRs, with TCRs annotated for multiple antigens excluded. Using fastp trimming at Q25 and MiXCR clonotype assembly, TCRdb reanalyzed the public sequencing data and kept in-frame beta chains. A single entry per CDR3 protein holds the most common genes and DNA from its merged rows. TCRdb, not the authors, supplied the V and J calls. This sample holds tens of thousands of distinct CDR3 sequences; 9.5% to 15% were observed only once. The ten biggest clones cover over 3% of the sample.

The paper's findings and limits, for the study overall: VDJdb matching was skewed toward anti-spike CD8 responses and likely underestimated virus-specific expansions by missing private and CD4 specificities.

Recombination connected TRBV7-3 to TRBJ1-1, and TRBD1 aligns with 7 junction nucleotides. This TCR was sampled from an adult who was a healthcare worker with PCR-confirmed SARS-CoV-2 infection or an uninfected control (not recorded which). The sequenced sample was whole blood. The CDR3 here reads CASSRGGVNTEAFF. The DNA sequence is as follows: TGTGCCAGCAGCAGAGGGGGCGTCAACACTGAAGCTTTCTTT.